A selection of T cell receptor beta chains follows, all from one sample in a study of blood T cell repertoires in COVID-19. Produced via immunoSEQ multiplex PCR; TCRdb's table is partial and in-frame only. This table has 400,000 to 550,000 clones, 80% to 90% appearing once. What was sequenced was peripheral blood. The receptors stem from a woman aged 30 to 39 with acute or convalescent COVID-19. The CDR3 runs from the conserved cysteine through the conserved F or W. A D gene is named only where the DNA matches it firmly.

j_call | v_call | d_call | cdr3_aa
TRBJ2-7 | TRBV7-3 | TRBD1 | CASRYSRNRGTGDLEQYF
TRBJ2-1 | TRBV7-3 | TRBD1 | CASSQVEGANNEQFF
TRBJ2-7 | TRBV5-1 | NA | CASSLGAAYEQYF
TRBJ2-7 | TRBV24-1 | NA | CATSEQNSYEQYF
TRBJ1-2 | TRBV2 | NA | CASSSSQPGSRGYTF
TRBJ1-1 | TRBV12-5 | NA | CASGFNLGPGEGTEAFF
TRBJ2-5 | TRBV27 | NA | CASSPSSRAETQYF
TRBJ1-6 | TRBV27 | NA | CASREGRAPLHF
TRBJ1-6 | TRBV6-5 | TRBD1 | CASSYGTESYNSPLHF
TRBJ2-7 | TRBV5-6 | NA | CASSLERVNSYEQYF
TRBJ2-7 | TRBV4-1 | TRBD2 | CASSPAGVEQYF
TRBJ2-5 | TRBV4-1 | NA | CASSHQTGYETQYF
TRBJ2-7 | TRBV6-6 | NA | CASSYSKDRGEQYF
TRBJ2-5 | TRBV6-5 | TRBD2 | CATRRGGAGQETQYF
TRBJ2-6 | TRBV5-1 | NA | CASSGAPQGAGANVLTF
TRBJ2-7 | TRBV9 | TRBD2 | CASSGTSGAYEQYF
TRBJ1-6 | TRBV5-6 | TRBD1 | CASSPDRGFYSPLHF
TRBJ2-7 | TRBV11-2 | NA | CASSLGASYEQYF
TRBJ1-4 | TRBV7-2 | TRBD1 | CASRTGEKLFF
TRBJ2-7 | TRBV4-1 | NA | CASSQDGGYEQYF
TRBJ2-1 | TRBV13 | NA | CASSLGRGVNEQFF
TRBJ2-7 | TRBV11-2 | NA | CASSVRQVSYEQYF
TRBJ2-6 | TRBV6-2/TRBV6-3 | TRBD2 | CASSYWALGLASGANVLTF
TRBJ2-5 | TRBV10-2 | NA | CASSLDRSKETQYF
TRBJ1-4 | TRBV6-5 | NA | CASEEGSTNEKLFF
TRBJ2-3 | TRBV25-1 | TRBD1 | CASSLDRGTQYF
TRBJ1-1 | TRBV29-1 | TRBD1 | CSGGDRGGAEAFF
TRBJ2-1 | TRBV3-1/TRBV3-2 | NA | CASSQAGRGDEQFF
TRBJ2-7 | TRBV24-1 | NA | CATSDSQKYEQYF
TRBJ1-3 | TRBV3-1/TRBV3-2 | NA | CASSQATGRGVHLSGNTIYF